The present T cell receptor (beta chain) was sequenced within a study of shared clonotypes between healthy human individuals. Study-level background: Contributing individuals were a couple of females and three males aged 18 to 49. Every donor yielded three CD4 naive, three CD4 memory, two CD8 naive and one CD8 memory plate.

CDR3 length: 17 residues. Germline CDR1 SEHNR, CDR2 FQNEAQ (reference sequence). Trimming removed 1 base from V and 3 bases from J, with 13 bases in between. Naive CD8 cells were CD45RO-negative, positively selected for CCR7, excluding terminally differentiated effector memory CD45RA+ cells. The donors were adults (healthy and HIV-negative) with no recent acute infections or vaccinations. On this clone: Its specificity is not known.

Study findings and constraints: The sole specimen, blood, was sampled, and tissue repertoires likely differ.

Here immunoSEQ multiplex PCR was the method, and the copy in TCRdb shows in-frame clones only, minus some. The sample yields about 1,800,000 clones, 85% to 95% seen once. Sequencing was performed on naive CD8+ T cells sorted from blood. This clonotype originated in a young man in good health. The V and J genes are TRBV7-9 and TRBJ2-6, with D perhaps being TRBD1 or TRBD2 (5 bases each). The CDR3 DNA reads as TGTGCCAGCAGCTTAGTTGATGGGGGTAGTGGGGCCAACGTCCTGACTTTC. This gives the protein CASSLVDGGSGANVLTF.